This T cell receptor (beta chain) was identified in a study of regulatory T cells in long-lasting Graves disease. Notes on the study in general: New patients shared some 890 public clonotypes, fewer than the roughly 3,000 shared by persistent patients.

Through Arm-PCR of CDR3 regions and iRepertoire HTBI primers, TCR beta libraries were built. Via MiXCR, TCRdb re-called the multiplex PCR reads, giving one row per CDR3 protein. Of under 450,000 distinct CDR3 sequences in the sample, 15% to 20% were seen once. This clonotype has more than one count but fewer than ten. Its antigen is not known. V lost 4 bases and J lost 0, with 18 bases in between. Per the germline V gene, CDR1 is SGHDN and CDR2 is FVKESK. The CDR3 spans 17 residues. Documented time point: newly diagnosed GD, antithyroid drugs for less than 3 months. TCR sequences were obtained from RNA taken from PBMCs. The sample was also linked to a second study, of T cells in Graves' hyperthyroidism and ophthalmopathy.

The source is a woman under 30 with Graves disease. Sequenced material: peripheral blood mononuclear cells (PBMCs), taken at new diagnosis, from a patient treated with antithyroid drugs. The V call is TRBV14, the J call TRBJ1-1; a weak D match, TRBD1 (5 bases). The CDR3 reads CASSLLSGETMNTEAFF. CDR3 bases: TGTGCCAGCAGCCTCTTGTCGGGGGAAACTATGAACACTGAAGCTTTCTTT.